The source of this TCR beta chain is a study of neurological immune-mediated disorders. General study findings and limits: Healthy controls had more TCR clonal expansion than multiple sclerosis, which showed the least, whereas HTLV-1-associated myelopathy showed the most.

The V gene end was trimmed by 11 bases and the J gene end by 6 bases; junction bases not matched to a gene: 7. The CDR3 contains 13 residues. Germline V gene data show CDR1 as ENHRY and CDR2 as SYGVKD. The cDNA was synthesized by means of template-switch 5'RACE, which was carried out with 10-nucleotide random UMIs. Every sequencing run returned over 190 million TCR-beta sequences, which were derived from 15-18 subjects. From the 5' RACE reads, TCRdb called clonotypes with MiXCR, one entry per CDR3 protein. This sample has 55,000 to 75,000 distinct CDR3 sequences, with 10% to 15% found just once. This clonotype was observed at least ten times. What it recognizes is unknown. Source material was 2 million unsorted PBMCs, stored at -80 °C in RNAlater.

The source is a woman aged 55-69 years with HTLV-1-associated myelopathy (HAM/TSP). The chain couples TRBV10-3 to TRBJ1-4, with 9 nucleotides matching TRBD1. The material sequenced was PBMCs. CDR3 nucleotides: TGTGCCGCCCGGGACAGGGAAGATGAAAAACTGTTTTTT. It codes for CAARDREDEKLFF.